These T cell receptor beta chains were read from a single sample in a study of identical twins. TCRdb reprocessed the 5' RACE reads via MiXCR and lists one record per CDR3 protein. The sample lists hundreds of thousands of distinct CDR3 sequences; 5.5% to 6.5% were seen once. The sample consisted of naive T cells sorted from blood. The receptors here all came from a man aged 18 to 30 in good health. CDR3s leave out the opening cysteine and the closing phenylalanine or tryptophan. Each record gives: clone size, J gene, V gene, CDR3 length, CDR3 protein. Where a row states a size, it is once, few, many or the class of an expanded clone; other rows omit it.

clone size: many; J gene: TRBJ2-5; V gene: TRBV5-4; CDR3 length: 17; CDR3 protein: ASSLEVVGDRWYQETQY
clone size: many; J gene: TRBJ2-4; V gene: TRBV27; CDR3 length: 12; CDR3 protein: ASSLGQGRNIQY
clone size: few; J gene: TRBJ1-1; V gene: TRBV6-2/TRBV6-3; CDR3 length: 16; CDR3 protein: ASSYEPGQGVPWTEAF
clone size: many; J gene: TRBJ1-2; V gene: TRBV12-3/TRBV12-4; CDR3 length: 11; CDR3 protein: AIEPNVGGGYT
clone size: .; J gene: TRBJ2-6; V gene: TRBV18; CDR3 length: 13; CDR3 protein: ASSLPQVGANVLT
clone size: .; J gene: TRBJ2-2; V gene: TRBV2; CDR3 length: 15; CDR3 protein: ASSYFRDQSFTGELF
clone size: few; J gene: TRBJ2-6; V gene: TRBV4-2; CDR3 length: 15; CDR3 protein: ASSQGQTGQGANVLT
clone size: few; J gene: TRBJ2-3; V gene: TRBV9; CDR3 length: 13; CDR3 protein: ASSVVGSSTDTQY
clone size: many; J gene: TRBJ2-1; V gene: TRBV29-1; CDR3 length: 12; CDR3 protein: SVDFKTRVNEQF
clone size: .; J gene: TRBJ2-3; V gene: TRBV3-1; CDR3 length: 15; CDR3 protein: ASSQVGTGSAKDTQY
clone size: many; J gene: TRBJ2-3; V gene: TRBV20-1; CDR3 length: 13; CDR3 protein: SATVAGGTGDTQY
clone size: many; J gene: TRBJ2-5; V gene: TRBV29-1; CDR3 length: 13; CDR3 protein: SVEIQDVGPETQY
clone size: .; J gene: TRBJ2-1; V gene: TRBV5-1; CDR3 length: 12; CDR3 protein: ASSQGQGSHEQF
clone size: few; J gene: TRBJ1-2; V gene: TRBV27; CDR3 length: 8; CDR3 protein: ATPASGYT
clone size: .; J gene: TRBJ1-2; V gene: TRBV5-5; CDR3 length: 12; CDR3 protein: ASNVDSANYGYT
clone size: many; J gene: TRBJ1-2; V gene: TRBV28; CDR3 length: 12; CDR3 protein: ASSFLDSSYGYT
clone size: many; J gene: TRBJ1-1; V gene: TRBV5-5; CDR3 length: 11; CDR3 protein: ASSLFSGAEAF
clone size: .; J gene: TRBJ2-1; V gene: TRBV7-9; CDR3 length: 14; CDR3 protein: ASSFWPLGRTGEQF
clone size: many; J gene: TRBJ1-1; V gene: TRBV12-3/TRBV12-4; CDR3 length: 11; CDR3 protein: ASRPAGGTEAF
clone size: many; J gene: TRBJ2-3; V gene: TRBV15; CDR3 length: 11; CDR3 protein: ATREWSTDTQY
clone size: few; J gene: TRBJ2-3; V gene: TRBV18; CDR3 length: 12; CDR3 protein: ASSPNTATDTQY
clone size: many; J gene: TRBJ2-1; V gene: TRBV15; CDR3 length: 13; CDR3 protein: ATSPGRAGVDEQF
clone size: many; J gene: TRBJ1-3; V gene: TRBV30; CDR3 length: 10; CDR3 protein: AWSVRVDTIY
clone size: many; J gene: TRBJ2-5; V gene: TRBV6-1; CDR3 length: 10; CDR3 protein: ASSLQAETQY
clone size: .; J gene: TRBJ1-5; V gene: TRBV11-2; CDR3 length: 11; CDR3 protein: ASSLGPPKPQH
clone size: few; J gene: TRBJ2-5; V gene: TRBV5-1; CDR3 length: 13; CDR3 protein: ASSRNQGWEETQY
clone size: .; J gene: TRBJ2-6; V gene: TRBV29-1; CDR3 length: 12; CDR3 protein: SVGDSPGANVLT
clone size: .; J gene: TRBJ2-1; V gene: TRBV9; CDR3 length: 16; CDR3 protein: ASSVAGQGGGTYNEQF
clone size: .; J gene: TRBJ2-1; V gene: TRBV24-1; CDR3 length: 14; CDR3 protein: ATSGPLRGMYNEQF
clone size: .; J gene: TRBJ2-7; V gene: TRBV3-1; CDR3 length: 8; CDR3 protein: ASGSGEQY
clone size: few; J gene: TRBJ1-1; V gene: TRBV29-1; CDR3 length: 11; CDR3 protein: SVGQGFRAEAF
clone size: .; J gene: TRBJ2-5; V gene: TRBV25-1; CDR3 length: 14; CDR3 protein: ASSESGGTKSETQY
clone size: .; J gene: TRBJ2-1; V gene: TRBV6-1; CDR3 length: 12; CDR3 protein: ASSAGTAVGEQF
clone size: .; J gene: TRBJ2-3; V gene: TRBV5-5; CDR3 length: 12; CDR3 protein: ASSFRHITDTQY
clone size: few; J gene: TRBJ1-4; V gene: TRBV12-3/TRBV12-4; CDR3 length: 13; CDR3 protein: ASRNSGTGGEKLF
clone size: many; J gene: TRBJ2-1; V gene: TRBV6-1; CDR3 length: 13; CDR3 protein: ASRRGRSSGNEQF
clone size: many; J gene: TRBJ2-1; V gene: TRBV20-1; CDR3 length: 10; CDR3 protein: SGTGHGHEQF
clone size: many; J gene: TRBJ1-2; V gene: TRBV20-1; CDR3 length: 9; CDR3 protein: SLDRVYGYT
clone size: .; J gene: TRBJ2-3; V gene: TRBV30; CDR3 length: 12; CDR3 protein: AWGGGRGTDTQY
clone size: few; J gene: TRBJ2-1; V gene: TRBV11-2; CDR3 length: 16; CDR3 protein: ASSLGVGGSAGGNEQF
clone size: few; J gene: TRBJ2-1; V gene: TRBV11-2; CDR3 length: 12; CDR3 protein: ASSLGRAGNEQF
clone size: few; J gene: TRBJ2-1; V gene: TRBV4-1; CDR3 length: 15; CDR3 protein: ASSQDLPSGRGTEQF
clone size: many; J gene: TRBJ2-3; V gene: TRBV20-1; CDR3 length: 13; CDR3 protein: SARLPSGMTDTQY
clone size: many; J gene: TRBJ1-6; V gene: TRBV7-9; CDR3 length: 11; CDR3 protein: ASSLGRNSPLH
clone size: many; J gene: TRBJ2-1; V gene: TRBV29-1; CDR3 length: 15; CDR3 protein: SVERATSGFWEGEQF
clone size: many; J gene: TRBJ1-1; V gene: TRBV29-1; CDR3 length: 10; CDR3 protein: SVGFENTEAF
clone size: many; J gene: TRBJ2-1; V gene: TRBV20-1; CDR3 length: 13; CDR3 protein: SAGLRDRSAHEQF
clone size: many; J gene: TRBJ2-3; V gene: TRBV6-1; CDR3 length: 13; CDR3 protein: ASRRRQTNTDTQY
clone size: .; J gene: TRBJ2-7; V gene: TRBV13; CDR3 length: 12; CDR3 protein: ASRPFLANYEQY
clone size: few; J gene: TRBJ1-5; V gene: TRBV10-2; CDR3 length: 13; CDR3 protein: ASSEQGAGNQPQH
clone size: many; J gene: TRBJ2-7; V gene: TRBV7-6; CDR3 length: 14; CDR3 protein: ASSAVGSGTSYEQY